The 23 T cell receptor beta chains given below trace back to one sample, sequenced in a study of metastatic and nonmetastatic thyroid tumors. Not a single patient had been given any form of treatment at any point before undergoing thyroid surgery. TCRdb re-clonotyped the PCR reads via MiXCR. The table includes around 12,000 clones, 9.5% to 13% detected once. Sequenced material: blood. These TCRs come from a female donor with papillary thyroid cancer or a benign thyroid nodule (not recorded which). Some clones in this sample may be carry-over from other donors' samples.

This clone was observed at least ten times. The rearrangement uses TRBV30 and TRBJ2-3, with TRBD2 matching over 11 bases. Germline values: CDR1 GTSNPN, CDR2 SVGIG (reference sequence). With V trimmed by 3 bases and J by 0 bases, 2 bases remained unmatched. The CDR3 spans 15 residues. This chain's CDR3 is CAWRRLAGSTDTQYF. CDR3 sequence (DNA): TGTGCCTGGAGACGACTAGCGGGAAGCACAGATACGCAGTATTTT.

Judged by abundance, this clone is medium-sized. This chain connects TRBV6-6 to TRBJ1-2; D not certain. V lost 2 bases and J lost 4, with 11 bases in between. This CDR3 spans 14 amino acids. Germline CDR1 is MNHNY and CDR2 is SVGAGI (reference sequence). The CDR3 DNA sequence: TGTGCCAGCAGTTACAGGGCACACGCCTATGGCTACACCTTC. Its translation is CASSYRAHAYGYTF.

This clone appeared many times. This chain uses TRBV14 with TRBJ2-3; tentative D call: TRBD2 (6 bases). CDR1 is SGHDN and CDR2 is FVKESK in the germline V gene. Between the trimmed V and J ends, which lost 1 base and 0 bases, there was a span of 11 bases. The CDR3 covers 16 residues. The CDR3 DNA reads as TGTGCCAGCAGCCAAGTTCCGGGACTTAGCACAGATACGCAGTATTTT. Translation gives CASSQVPGLSTDTQYF.

There are many counts of this clone. V gene TRBV20-1 combines with J gene TRBJ2-7; 7 bases align to TRBD1. In germline, CDR1 is DFQATT, CDR2 SNEGSKA (reference sequence). The junction had 2 bases not matched to a gene; V was cut back by 1 base and J by 2 bases. The CDR3 is 13 amino acids. Here the CDR3 DNA reads TGCAGTGCTAGAGGGGACAGTCCCTACGAGCAGTACTTC. Its translation is CSARGDSPYEQYF.

This clone came up many times. The chain carries TRBV20-1 and TRBJ1-1, with 10 bases identical to TRBD1. CDR1 DFQATT and CDR2 SNEGSKA come from the germline V gene (reference sequence). J lost 3 bases, V lost 3 bases, and 7 bases had no gene match. CDR3 length equals 15 residues. CDR3 nucleotide sequence: TGCAGTGCTAGTATGGGACAGGGGATTCACACTGAAGCTTTCTTT. This codes for CSASMGQGIHTEAFF.

This clone was detected ten times or more. This chain links TRBV5-8 with TRBJ2-3; D gene uncertain. The CDR3 is made up of 12 amino acids. Trimming removed 4 bases from V and 5 bases from J, with 8 bases in between. Germline V gene lookup returns CDR1 SGHTS and CDR2 YDEGEE. CDR3 sequence reads: CASSPRRDTQYF. The CDR3 bases are TGTGCCAGCAGCCCCCGCCGAGATACGCAGTATTTT.

This clone was detected many times. The chain uses TRBV28 and TRBJ2-3, with TRBD2 matching 15 bases. Germline assignment: CDR1 MDHEN and CDR2 SYDVKM. The CDR3 contains 19 residues. The J segment lost 2 bases and the V segment lost 6 bases, leaving 12 bases of the junction unmatched. The CDR3 reads CASSLPGTSGGSVTDTQYF. In nucleotides, the CDR3 is TGTGCCAGCAGCCTCCCAGGGACTAGCGGGGGGAGTGTCACAGATACGCAGTATTTT.

Points on this clone: A clone one base away is much larger, so this may be a read error. The chain links TRBV5-6 to TRBJ1-5; the D gene is possibly TRBD1 (6 bases). There are 13 residues in the CDR3. CDR1 is SGHDT and CDR2 is YYEEEE in the germline V gene. The chain's CDR3 is CASSFGDNHPQHF. CDR3 nucleotide sequence: TGTGCCAGCAGCTTTGGGGACAATCATCCCCAGCATTTT.

In its sample, this clone was seen many times. The chain has TRBV24-1 and TRBJ2-1; 12 bases are shared with TRBD2. Germline V gene lookup returns CDR1 KGHDR and CDR2 SFDVKD. The CDR3 length is 17 residues. The ends lost 5 bases at V and 1 base at J; junction bases unmatched: 5. The CDR3 DNA is TGTGCCACCAGTGCCGCTAGCGGGAGGGCATCCTACAATGAGCAGTTCTTC. Its protein product is CATSAASGRASYNEQFF.

This clone was seen ten or more times. CDR3 DNA sequence: TGTGCCAGCAGTTACGGGCTTAGTCGCATCAATGAGCAGTTCTTC. Its protein is CASSYGLSRINEQFF. The chain has TRBV12-3 or TRBV12-4 and TRBJ2-1, with D unclear. Between the trimmed V and J ends, which lost 4 bases and 6 bases, there was a span of 16 bases. The CDR3 sequence is 15 residues long.

The rearrangement uses TRBV2 and TRBJ2-2; a possible D gene is TRBD2 (7 bases). CDR1 is SNHLY and CDR2 is FYNNEI in the germline V gene. The CDR3 covers 16 residues. V dropped 5 bases and J dropped 6 bases, with 19 bases sitting between them. The CDR3 bases are TGTGCCAGCAGTTACGAGGAGGGGGGGTCCCCCGGGGAGCTGTTTTTT. This codes for CASSYEEGGSPGELFF.

This clone is classed as medium-sized (0.01 to 0.1%). This chain connects TRBV6-2 or TRBV6-3 to TRBJ2-7, with unresolved D. CDR1 and CDR2 from the germline V gene are MNHEY and SVGEGT. V was pared by 4 bases and J by 1 base, with 5 bases between. The CDR3 extends over 12 amino acids. The DNA for the CDR3 is TGTGCCAGCAGTTCGCTTTCCTACGAGCAGTACTTC. Encoded protein: CASSSLSYEQYF.

This clone has a count of ten or more. The chain carries TRBV10-1 and TRBJ1-2; D is uncertain. The CDR3 sequence is 11 residues long. V was shortened by 3 bases and J by 8 bases, with 7 bases between the two germline ends. Germline CDR1 reads WNHNN; CDR2 reads SYGVQD (reference sequence). The chain's CDR3 is CASSDRCGYTF. The DNA of the CDR3 is TGCGCCAGCAGTGACAGATGCGGCTACACCTTC.

This clone appeared many times. This sequence joins TRBV20-1 and TRBJ2-2; 14 bases are a match to TRBD2. In germline, CDR1 is DFQATT, CDR2 SNEGSKA (reference sequence). The CDR3 runs 17 residues. The trim removed 6 bases at V and 1 base at J, leaving 7 bases unmatched. The CDR3 sequence: CSAMGTSGSMNTGELFF. The CDR3 coding sequence is TGCAGTGCGATGGGGACTAGCGGGAGTATGAACACCGGGGAGCTGTTTTTT.

The table lists this clone with many counts. The chain's CDR3 is CASSFHGEAFF. The CDR3 DNA follows: TGTGCCAGCAGCTTCCATGGTGAAGCTTTCTTT. The V and J genes are TRBV7-9 and TRBJ1-1; D remains unclear. The CDR3 length is 11 residues. Germline CDR1 reads SEHNR; CDR2 reads FQNEAQ (reference sequence). With 3 bases removed from V and 7 bases from J, the gap between germline ends came to 6 bases.

This clone was observed at least ten times. The same CDR3 also results from other DNA sequences found in this sample. This chain links TRBV27 with TRBJ1-1; no reliable D call. V lost 2 bases to trimming and J lost 0 bases, with 10 bases between them. Germline loops: CDR1 MNHEY, CDR2 SMNVEV (reference sequence). There are 15 residues in the CDR3. CDR3 DNA: TGTGCCAGCAGTTTAGCGGGTTACATGAACACTGAAGCTTTCTTT. Its protein is CASSLAGYMNTEAFF.

By sample fraction, this clone is medium-sized. The chain links TRBV6-1 to TRBJ1-6, with TRBD1 matching 7 bases. Germline CDR1 MNHNS, CDR2 SASEGT. With 5 bases clipped from V and 7 bases from J, the junction kept 8 bases outside the gene matches. The length of the CDR3 is 15 residues. CDR3 sequence (DNA): TGTGCCAGCAGTCCCCGGACAGGAGTAAATTCACCCCTCCACTTT. It yields the protein CASSPRTGVNSPLHF.

By share of the sample, this clone is medium-sized. The genes are TRBV6-1 and TRBJ2-1; maybe TRBD2 (5 bases). CDR1 is MNHNS and CDR2 is SASEGT in the germline V gene. Trimming stripped 3 bases from V and 8 bases from J, with 14 bases between. The CDR3 extends over 14 amino acids. DNA of the CDR3: TGTGCCAGCAGTGAGCTAGCAAGCCAAGATGAGCAGTTCTTC. This codes for CASSELASQDEQFF.

This clone is categorized as medium-sized (0.01 to 0.1%). This chain joins TRBV20-1 and TRBJ1-5; perhaps TRBD1 as D (6 bases). The germline V gene encodes CDR1 DFQATT and CDR2 SNEGSKA (reference sequence). The length of the CDR3 is 15 residues. Trimming cost V 0 bases and J 6 bases, with 15 bases left between them. The CDR3 reads CSARDSRTEAQPQHF. The CDR3 region has the DNA TGCAGTGCTAGAGATTCCCGGACAGAGGCTCAGCCCCAGCATTTT.

This clone was counted many times. The chain carries TRBV11-2 and TRBJ2-5, with 10 positions matching TRBD1. After removal of 7 bases from V and 4 bases from J, the junction contained 6 bases not matched to a gene. The CDR3 runs to 14 residues. Germline CDR1 reads SGHAT; CDR2 reads FQNNGV. The CDR3 DNA follows: TGTGCCAGCACCCCGACAGGGGGCCCAGAGACCCAGTACTTC. This sequence encodes CASTPTGGPETQYF.

This clone was recorded at least ten times. This sample includes further DNA sequences coding for the same CDR3. J is TRBJ2-3 and V is TRBV9, with 13 bases identical to TRBD2. The junction had 4 bases not matched to a gene; V was cut back by 0 bases and J by 0 bases. The CDR3 totals 18 residues. Germline V gene sequence: CDR1 SGDLS, CDR2 YYNGEE. The CDR3 sequence: CASSVGLAGGQSTDTQYF. The CDR3 nucleotides are TGTGCCAGCAGCGTAGGACTAGCGGGGGGCCAGAGCACAGATACGCAGTATTTT.

This clone is labeled medium-sized. The chain recombines TRBV28 with TRBJ1-2; 7 positions match TRBD1. CDR3 length: 14 residues. After removal of 10 bases from V and 2 bases from J, the junction contained 10 bases not matched to a gene. The V gene's germline CDR1 is MDHEN and CDR2 SYDVKM. In DNA form, the CDR3 reads TGTGCCACTTTGCGGGACAGTTGGAACTATGGCTACACCTTC. It encodes CATLRDSWNYGYTF.

About this clone itself: Its ends do not fully match the called genes, so a read error is possible. This sequence joins TRBV28 and TRBJ2-3; 11 bases map to TRBD2. CDR1 is MDHEN, CDR2 SYDVKM, per germline. The CDR3 totals 18 residues. CDR3 protein: CASILPLLAGGPTDTQYF. As DNA, the CDR3 is TGTGCCAGCATTTTACCCCTCTTAGCGGGAGGGCCTACAGATACGCAGTATTTT.